The entry below gives a single T cell receptor beta chain sequence along with its context. The data are from a study of CD8+ T cells in alopecia areata. About the study: In an open-label trial, patients got 5 to 10 mg tofacitinib twice daily. Tofacitinib exposure lasted 6 to 18 months, followed by 6 months off drug.

Germline trimming cut 5 bases from V and 5 bases from J; bases unmatched to any gene: 4. The CDR3 covers 13 residues. Germline V gene sequence: CDR1 PRHDT, CDR2 FYEKMQ (reference sequence). Extraction and reverse transcription of RNA yielded cDNA as the sequencing template. The assay was immunoSEQ multiplex PCR, and TCRdb's table has in-frame clones only and misses some. The data hold about 130,000 clones, with more than 40% observed a single time. Sequenced here: CD8+ T cells sorted from blood, sampled at week 0. The chain carries TRBV13 and TRBJ2-7; 9 bases agree with TRBD1. The TCR sequence derives from a human donor with alopecia areata. The CDR3, as DNA: TGTGCCAGCAGCCGGGACAGGGAGGACGAGCAGTACTTC. This translates into CASSRDREDEQYF.